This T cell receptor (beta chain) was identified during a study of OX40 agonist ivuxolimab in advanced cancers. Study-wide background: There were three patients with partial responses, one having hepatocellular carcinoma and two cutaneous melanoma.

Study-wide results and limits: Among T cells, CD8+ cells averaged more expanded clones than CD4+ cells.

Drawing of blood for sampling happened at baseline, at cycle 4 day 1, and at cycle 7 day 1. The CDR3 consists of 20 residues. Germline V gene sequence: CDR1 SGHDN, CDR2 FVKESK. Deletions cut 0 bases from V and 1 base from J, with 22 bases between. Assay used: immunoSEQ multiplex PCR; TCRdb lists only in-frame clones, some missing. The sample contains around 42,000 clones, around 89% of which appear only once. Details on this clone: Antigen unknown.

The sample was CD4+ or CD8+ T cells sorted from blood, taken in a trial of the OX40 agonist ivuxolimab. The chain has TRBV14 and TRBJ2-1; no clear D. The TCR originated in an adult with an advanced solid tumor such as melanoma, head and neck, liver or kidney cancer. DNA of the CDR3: TGTGCCAGCAGCCAAGACAGTGACTTACTCTTCTTCCAGTCCTACAATGAGCAGTTCTTC. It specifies CASSQDSDLLFFQSYNEQFF.